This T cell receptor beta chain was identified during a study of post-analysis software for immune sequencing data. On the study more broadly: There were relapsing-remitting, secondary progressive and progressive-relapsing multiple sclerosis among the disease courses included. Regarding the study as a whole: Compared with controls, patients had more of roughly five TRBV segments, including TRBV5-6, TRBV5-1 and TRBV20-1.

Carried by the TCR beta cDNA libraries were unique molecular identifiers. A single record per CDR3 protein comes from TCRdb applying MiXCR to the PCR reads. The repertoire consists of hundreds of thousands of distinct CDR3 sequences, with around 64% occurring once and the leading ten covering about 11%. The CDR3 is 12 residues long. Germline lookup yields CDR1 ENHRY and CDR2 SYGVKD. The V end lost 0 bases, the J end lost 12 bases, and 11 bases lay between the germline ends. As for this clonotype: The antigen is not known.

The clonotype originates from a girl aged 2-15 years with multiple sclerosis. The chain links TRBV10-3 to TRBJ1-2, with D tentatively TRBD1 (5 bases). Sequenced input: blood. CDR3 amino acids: CAISESRGVNTF. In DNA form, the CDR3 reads TGTGCCATCAGTGAGTCGAGAGGGGTCAACACCTTC.